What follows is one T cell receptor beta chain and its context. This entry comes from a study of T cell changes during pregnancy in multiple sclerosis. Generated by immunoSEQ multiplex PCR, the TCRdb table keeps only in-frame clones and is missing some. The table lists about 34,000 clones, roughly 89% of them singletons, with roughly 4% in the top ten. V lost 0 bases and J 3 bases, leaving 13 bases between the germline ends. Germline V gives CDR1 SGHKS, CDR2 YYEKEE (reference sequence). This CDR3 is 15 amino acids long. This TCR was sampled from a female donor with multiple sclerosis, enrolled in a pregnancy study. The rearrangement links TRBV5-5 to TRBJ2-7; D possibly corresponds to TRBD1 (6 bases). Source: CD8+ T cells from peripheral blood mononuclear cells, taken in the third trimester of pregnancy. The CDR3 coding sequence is TGTGCCAGCAGCTTGGCCCAACAGGGTAGCTACGAGCAGTACTTC. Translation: CASSLAQQGSYEQYF.